What follows are 10 T cell receptor beta chains derived from one specimen sequenced in a study of blood T cell repertoires in COVID-19. The data were produced by immunoSEQ multiplex PCR, yet TCRdb's version contains in-frame clones alone and is incomplete. The repertoire holds more than 150,000 clones, with over 75% as singletons. Sequencing was done on a sample of peripheral blood. The receptors shown here come from a woman between 40 and 55 years old with acute or convalescent COVID-19.

The genes are TRBV7-2 and TRBJ2-2, with D possibly matching TRBD2 (6 bases). Germline V CDR1 and CDR2: SGHTA, FQGNSA. Trimming cost V 5 bases and J 5 bases, with 15 bases left between them. The CDR3 extends over 15 amino acids. As DNA, the CDR3 is TGTGCCAGCAGCCCGACTAGAAGTGGGACCGGGGAGCTGTTTTTT. Amino acid sequence: CASSPTRSGTGELFF.

The chain recombines TRBV4-1 with TRBJ2-3, with 9 bases that match TRBD2. The CDR3 is made up of 16 amino acids. Per the germline V gene, CDR1 is MGHRA and CDR2 is YSYEKL. The ends lost 4 bases at V and 3 bases at J; junction bases unmatched: 8. The DNA for the CDR3 is TGCGCCAGCAGCCGAAATACTCTAGCGGGAACAGATACGCAGTATTTT. This codes for CASSRNTLAGTDTQYF.

The chain is built from TRBV28 and TRBJ1-1; D is undetermined. Germline CDR1 and CDR2: MDHEN and SYDVKM. V lost 1 base and J 1 base, leaving 7 bases between the germline ends. CDR3 length: 14 residues. CDR3 region: CASSLFGKNTEAFF. The CDR3 nucleotides read TGTGCCAGCAGTTTATTTGGCAAGAACACTGAAGCTTTCTTT. The whole variable domain, remainder taken from reference TRBV28 and TRBJ1-1, is DVKVTQSSRYLVKRTGEKVFLECVQDMDHENMFWYRQDPGLGLRLIYFSYDVKMKEKGDIPEGYSVSREKKERFSLILESASTNQTSMYLCASSLFGKNTEAFFGQGTRLTVV.

V is TRBV28 and J is TRBJ1-2; D not certain. The germline CDR1 and CDR2 sequences are MDHEN and SYDVKM. The CDR3 loop spans 17 amino acids. V was pared by 1 base and J by 4 bases, with 19 bases between. The CDR3 DNA sequence: TGTGCCAGCAGTTTATATTTGGTTCGGGGAATCGGCTATGGCTACACCTTC. Its protein product is CASSLYLVRGIGYGYTF.

The J gene is TRBJ2-2, the V gene TRBV7-8; 8 bases line up with TRBD2. Per germline, CDR1 SGHVS and CDR2 FQNEAQ. With 7 bases clipped from V and 4 bases from J, the junction kept 8 bases outside the gene matches. The CDR3 is made up of 15 amino acids. CDR3 sequence reads: CASTDGTSFTGELFF. The CDR3 nucleotides are TGTGCCAGCACGGACGGGACTAGTTTCACCGGGGAGCTGTTTTTT.

V usage is TRBV9 and J usage is TRBJ2-3; D is perhaps TRBD2 (6 bases). The CDR3 contains 15 residues. Trimming shortened V by 1 base and J by 6 bases, and 15 bases separated the two germline ends. CDR1 is SGDLS and CDR2 is YYNGEE in the germline V gene. CDR3 sequence: CASSVSGLASDTQYF. For the CDR3, the DNA is TGTGCCAGCAGCGTATCGGGACTCGCCAGTGATACGCAGTATTTT.

V usage is TRBV6-5 and J usage is TRBJ2-1; TRBD1 matches 9 bases. Looked up from germline, CDR1 is MNHEY and CDR2 is SVGAGI. The CDR3 contains 15 residues. Trimming at V came to 9 bases and at J to 5 bases, leaving 11 bases not matched to a gene. DNA for the CDR3: TGTGCCAGTGCGACCGGGACAGGGAGTCACAATGAGCAGTTCTTC. Its translation: CASATGTGSHNEQFF.

CDR3 DNA: TGTGCCAGCAGAGTAGCGGGAGGTTCTGGTGAGCAGTTCTTC. This encodes CASRVAGGSGEQFF. The V and J genes are TRBV6-5 and TRBJ2-1, with TRBD2 matching over 10 bases. The CDR3 totals 14 residues. The germline CDR1 and CDR2 sequences are MNHEY and SVGAGI. Trimming at V came to 6 bases and at J to 9 bases, leaving 8 bases not matched to a gene.

The CDR3 DNA reads TGTGCCACCAGCGCCACTACTCAAGGCCCAGATACGCAGTATTTT. This translates into CATSATTQGPDTQYF. The J gene is TRBJ2-3, the V gene TRBV15, with D unresolved. With 5 bases removed from V and 4 bases from J, the gap between germline ends came to 16 bases. This CDR3 comprises 15 residues. Germline CDR1 LNHNV, CDR2 YYDKDF (reference sequence).

The gene calls are TRBV6-5 and TRBJ2-5; 8 bases map to TRBD2. The V and J ends lost 3 bases and 2 bases, in that order; junction bases with no gene match: 8. The CDR3 is 16 residues long. Germline V gene lookup returns CDR1 MNHEY and CDR2 SVGAGI. The CDR3 region has the DNA TGTGCCAGCAGTTATATGACCATAGCGGGGCAAGAGACCCAGTACTTC. Protein: CASSYMTIAGQETQYF.